This T cell receptor beta chain is drawn from a study of blood T cell repertoires in COVID-19. Study background: From the United States, Italy and Spain came samples of acute and convalescent COVID-19. T cells, B-cell-depleted T cells, or PBMCs supplied cDNA or gDNA.

With V trimmed by 1 base and J by 2 bases, 4 bases remained unmatched. Germline assignment: CDR1 MGHRA and CDR2 YSYEKL. The CDR3 consists of 16 residues. Sequencing used immunoSEQ multiplex PCR; TCRdb keeps in-frame clones, though not all of them. The table shows 95,000 to 100,000 clones, with around 90% occurring only once. The chain combines TRBV4-1 with TRBJ2-1; 8 positions match TRBD2. The sequence came from a man aged 45-60 years with acute or convalescent COVID-19. Sequenced material: peripheral blood. CDR3 region: CASSQAKGLAYNEQFF. The CDR3 nucleotides read TGCGCCAGCAGCCAAGCTAAGGGACTAGCCTACAATGAGCAGTTCTTC.